The T cell receptor beta chain under discussion was sequenced for a study of response to subunit inactivated influenza vaccine. CDR1 DFQATT and CDR2 SNEGSKA come from the germline V gene (reference sequence). The CDR3 loop spans 10 amino acids. Trimming pared 4 bases from V and 10 bases from J, leaving 8 bases between. On this clonotype itself: Its antigen remains unidentified.

Regarding the study as a whole: There was a suggestion from the authors that each seasonal influenza vaccination recruits few new T cells.

TCRdb fed the RT-PCR reads into MiXCR, producing one record per CDR3 protein. The repertoire holds about 190,000 distinct CDR3 sequences, with approximately 14% as singletons. The starting material was CD8+ T cells sorted from PBMCs, obtained less than 6 days after vaccination. The receptor was isolated from a man aged 45-65 years who received an inactivated influenza vaccine. This chain uses TRBV20-1 with TRBJ2-1, with D perhaps matching TRBD1 or TRBD2 (5 bases each). The CDR3: CSAIGTEQFF. The CDR3 DNA is TGCAGTGCTATTGGGACCGAGCAGTTCTTC.